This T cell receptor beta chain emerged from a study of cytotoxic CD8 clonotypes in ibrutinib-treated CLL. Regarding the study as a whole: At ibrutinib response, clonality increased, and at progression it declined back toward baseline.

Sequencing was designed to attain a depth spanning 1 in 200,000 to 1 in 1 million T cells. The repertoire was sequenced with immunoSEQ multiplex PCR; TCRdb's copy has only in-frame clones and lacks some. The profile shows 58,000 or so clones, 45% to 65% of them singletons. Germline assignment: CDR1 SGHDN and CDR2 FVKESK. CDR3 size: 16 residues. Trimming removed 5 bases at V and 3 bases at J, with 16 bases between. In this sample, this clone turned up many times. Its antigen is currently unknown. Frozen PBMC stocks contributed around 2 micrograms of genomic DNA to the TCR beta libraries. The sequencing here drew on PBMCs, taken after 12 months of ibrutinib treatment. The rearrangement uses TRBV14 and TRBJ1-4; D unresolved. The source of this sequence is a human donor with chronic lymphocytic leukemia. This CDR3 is CASSMRVYSANEKLFF. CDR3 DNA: TGTGCCAGCAGCATGCGGGTTTATAGCGCTAATGAAAAACTGTTTTTT.